The 8 T cell receptor beta chains listed next were all sequenced from one sample in a study of T cell responses to AZD1222 COVID-19 vaccine. Data came from immunoSEQ multiplex PCR; TCRdb stores just in-frame clones and leaves some out. The sample holds 80,000 to 90,000 clones, around nine tenths seen once. The sequencing used peripheral blood, collected 28 days after the second AZD1222 dose. The source is an adult who received the AZD1222 COVID-19 vaccine.

The genes are TRBV25-1 and TRBJ2-7; weak D call: TRBD1 (5 bases). The germline CDR1 and CDR2 sequences are MGHDK and SYGVNS. CDR3 length equals 14 residues. V was cut by 4 bases and J by 2 bases, with 12 bases left in between. The CDR3 loop is CASSATRVPYEQYF. CDR3 DNA sequence: TGTGCCAGCAGTGCAACCAGGGTCCCCTACGAGCAGTACTTC.

This chain joins TRBV10-1 and TRBJ1-1, with 8 bases lining up with TRBD1. Germline-derived CDR1 and CDR2 are WNHNN and SYGVQD (reference sequence). The CDR3 is 15 residues long. V gave up 2 bases and J gave up 5 bases; unmatched junction bases: 7. CDR3 loop: CASSEAQGARTEAFF. CDR3 in DNA: TGCGCCAGCAGTGAGGCCCAGGGGGCGCGGACTGAAGCTTTCTTT.

Only one count was recorded for this clone. This rearrangement joins TRBV11-2 to TRBJ2-1; D tentatively fits TRBD1 or TRBD2 (6 bases each). The germline gives CDR1 SGHAT, CDR2 FQNNGV. This CDR3 has 15 residues. Trimming removed 3 bases at V and 4 bases at J, with 13 bases between. In nucleotides, the CDR3 is TGTGCCAGCAGCTTCCGGAGGGGGGATTACAATGAGCAGTTCTTC. This sequence encodes CASSFRRGDYNEQFF.

The chain uses TRBV19 and TRBJ2-1, with TRBD1 matching 7 bases. The CDR3 runs to 13 residues. Looked up from germline, CDR1 is LNHDA and CDR2 is SQIVND (reference sequence). V dropped 7 bases and J dropped 4; count of bases not matched to a gene: 4. In nucleotides, the CDR3 is TGTGCCAGTACGGACAGGACGTACAATGAGCAGTTCTTC. It yields the protein CASTDRTYNEQFF.

V is TRBV5-5 and J is TRBJ2-3, with no clear D. Germline-derived CDR1 and CDR2 are SGHKS and YYEKEE (reference sequence). This CDR3 region has 14 residues. V lost 0 bases to trimming and J lost 2 bases, with 7 bases between them. The CDR3 nucleotides read TGTGCCAGCAGCTTGGCGGAGCCCACAGATACGCAGTATTTT. Its protein product is CASSLAEPTDTQYF.

This clone was observed a few times. This chain connects TRBV7-2 to TRBJ1-2; 7 bases agree with TRBD1. This CDR3 region has 13 residues. CDR1 and CDR2 (germline): SGHTA, FQGNSA. The V segment lost 5 bases and the J segment 6 bases; nucleotides outside the gene matches: 6. CDR3 loop: CASSHGQDHGYTF. CDR3 DNA sequence: TGTGCCAGCAGCCATGGACAGGACCATGGCTACACCTTC.

The rearrangement uses TRBV27 and TRBJ1-5; D might be TRBD1 (5 bases). V was shortened by 6 bases and J by 1 base, with 10 bases between the two germline ends. The V gene's germline CDR1 is MNHEY and CDR2 SMNVEV (reference sequence). The CDR3 sequence is 14 residues long. The CDR3 DNA reads TGTGCCAGCAGATCTTGGGGGAGCAATCAGCCCCAGCATTTT. Amino acids: CASRSWGSNQPQHF.

The chain has TRBV24-1 and TRBJ2-7, with D perhaps TRBD1 (6 bases). The germline gives CDR1 KGHDR, CDR2 SFDVKD. Trimming took 4 bases from V and 1 from J, leaving 10 bases between them. The length of the CDR3 is 14 residues. The CDR3 protein is CATSEGTPSYEQYF. CDR3 DNA: TGTGCCACCAGTGAGGGGACACCGTCCTACGAGCAGTACTTC.